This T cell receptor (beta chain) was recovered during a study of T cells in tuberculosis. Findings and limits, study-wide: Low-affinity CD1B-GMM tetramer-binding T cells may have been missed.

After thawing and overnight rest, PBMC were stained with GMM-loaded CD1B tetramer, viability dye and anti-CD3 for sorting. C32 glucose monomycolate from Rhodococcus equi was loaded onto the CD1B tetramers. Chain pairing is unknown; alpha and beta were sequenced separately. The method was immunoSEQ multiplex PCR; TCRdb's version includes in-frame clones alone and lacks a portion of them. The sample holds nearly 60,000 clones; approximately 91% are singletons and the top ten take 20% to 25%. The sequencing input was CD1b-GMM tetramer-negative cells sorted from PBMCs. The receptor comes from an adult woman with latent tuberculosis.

The CDR3 protein is CASATGTSGGNEQFF. The CDR3 DNA follows: TGTGCCAGCGCTACCGGGACTAGCGGAGGGAATGAGCAGTTCTTC. V usage is TRBV5-6 and J usage is TRBJ2-1; TRBD2 matches at 11 bases. This CDR3 region has 15 residues. V shed 7 bases, J shed 7 bases, and the junction held 10 bases outside the gene matches. From germline, CDR1 is SGHDT and CDR2 YYEEEE. The full variable domain, with the rest looked up from reference TRBV5-6 and TRBJ2-1, is DAGVTQSPTHLIKTRGQQVTLRCSPKSGHDTVSWYQQALGQGPQFIFQYYEEEERQRGNFPDRFSGHQFPNYSSELNVNALLLGDSALYLCASATGTSGGNEQFFGPGTRLTVL.